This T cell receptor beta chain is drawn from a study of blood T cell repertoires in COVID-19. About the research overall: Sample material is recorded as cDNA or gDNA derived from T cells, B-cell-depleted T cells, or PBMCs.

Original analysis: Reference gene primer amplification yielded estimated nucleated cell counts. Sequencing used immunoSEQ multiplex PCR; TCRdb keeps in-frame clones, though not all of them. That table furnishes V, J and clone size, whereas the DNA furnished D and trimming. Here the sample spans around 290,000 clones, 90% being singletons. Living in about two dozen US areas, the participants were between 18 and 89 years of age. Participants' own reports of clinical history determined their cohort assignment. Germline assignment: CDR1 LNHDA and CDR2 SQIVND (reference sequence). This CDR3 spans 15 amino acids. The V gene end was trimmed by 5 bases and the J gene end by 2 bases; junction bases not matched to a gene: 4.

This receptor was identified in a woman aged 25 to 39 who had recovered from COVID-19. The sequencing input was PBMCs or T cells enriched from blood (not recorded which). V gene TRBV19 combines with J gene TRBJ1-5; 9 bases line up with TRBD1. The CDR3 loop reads CASSYRQGGNQPQHF. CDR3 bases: TGTGCCAGTAGTTACCGACAGGGGGGCAATCAGCCCCAGCATTTT. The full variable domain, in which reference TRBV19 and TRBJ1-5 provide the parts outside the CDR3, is DGGITQSPKYLFRKEGQNVTLSCEQNLNHDAMYWYRQDPGQGLRLIYYSQIVNDFQKGDIAEGYSVSREKKESFPLTVTSAQKNPTAFYLCASSYRQGGNQPQHFGDGTRLSIL.